This TCR beta chain was found in a study of blood T cell repertoires in COVID-19. For the study at large: Both acute and convalescent COVID-19 samples were obtained from the United States, Italy and Spain. Sources were T cells, B-cell-depleted T cells, or PBMCs; the material itself was cDNA or gDNA.

The germline V gene has CDR1 DFQATT and CDR2 SNEGSKA (reference sequence). CDR3 length: 10 residues. Trimming took off 6 bases at V and 4 bases at J, with 5 bases between the two ends. This clone appeared once. Sequenced by immunoSEQ multiplex PCR; TCRdb stores in-frame clones only, minus some. The sample has more than 70,000 clones; about 86% are singletons. Specimen: peripheral blood. The rearrangement joins TRBV20-1 to TRBJ2-3, with unresolved D. The TCR was taken from a woman aged 80 or over with acute or convalescent COVID-19. This CDR3 is CSAEADTQYF. DNA of the CDR3: TGCAGTGCCGAGGCAGATACGCAGTATTTT.